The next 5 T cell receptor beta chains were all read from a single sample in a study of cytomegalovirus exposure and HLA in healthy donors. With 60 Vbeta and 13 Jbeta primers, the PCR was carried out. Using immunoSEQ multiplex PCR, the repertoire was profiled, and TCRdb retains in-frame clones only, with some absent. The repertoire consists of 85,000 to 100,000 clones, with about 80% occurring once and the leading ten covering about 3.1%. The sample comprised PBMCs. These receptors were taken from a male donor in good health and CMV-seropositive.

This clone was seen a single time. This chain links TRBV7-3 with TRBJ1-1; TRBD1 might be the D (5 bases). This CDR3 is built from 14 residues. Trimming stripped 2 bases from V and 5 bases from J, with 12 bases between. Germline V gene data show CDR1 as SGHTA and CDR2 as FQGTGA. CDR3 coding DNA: TGTGCCAGCAGCTTAGAAGGGGCAGGAACTGAAGCTTTCTTT. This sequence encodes CASSLEGAGTEAFF. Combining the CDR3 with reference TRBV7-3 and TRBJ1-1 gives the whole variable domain GAGVSQTPSNKVTEKGKYVELRCDPISGHTALYWYRQSLGQGPEFLIYFQGTGAADDSGLPNDRFFAVRPEGSVSTLKIQRTERGDSAVYLCASSLEGAGTEAFFGQGTRLTVV.

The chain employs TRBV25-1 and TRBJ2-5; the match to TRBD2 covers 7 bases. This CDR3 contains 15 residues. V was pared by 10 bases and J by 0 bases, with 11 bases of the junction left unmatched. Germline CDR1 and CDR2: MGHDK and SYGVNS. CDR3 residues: CATRGEGPHQETQYF. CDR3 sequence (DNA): TGTGCCACCCGAGGGGAGGGGCCCCACCAAGAGACCCAGTACTTC. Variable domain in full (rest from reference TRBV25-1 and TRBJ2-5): EADIYQTPRYLVIGTGKKITLECSQTMGHDKMYWYQQDPGMELHLIHYSYGVNSTEKGDLSSESTVSRIRTEHFPLTLESARPSHTSQYLCATRGEGPHQETQYFGPGTRLLVL.

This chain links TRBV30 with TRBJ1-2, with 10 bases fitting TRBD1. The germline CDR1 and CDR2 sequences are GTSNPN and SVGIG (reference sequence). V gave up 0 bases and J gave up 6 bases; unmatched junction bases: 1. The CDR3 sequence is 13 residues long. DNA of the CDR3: TGTGCCTGGAGTGTCGGGACAGGGGATGGCTACACCTTC. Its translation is CAWSVGTGDGYTF.

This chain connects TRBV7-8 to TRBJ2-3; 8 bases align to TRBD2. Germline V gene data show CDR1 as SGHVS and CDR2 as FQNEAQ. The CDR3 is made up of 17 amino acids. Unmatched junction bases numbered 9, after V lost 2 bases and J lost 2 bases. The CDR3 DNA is TGTGCCAGCAGCTTATTGCCGGGGGGGGCCGTCACAGATACGCAGTATTTT. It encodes CASSLLPGGAVTDTQYF.

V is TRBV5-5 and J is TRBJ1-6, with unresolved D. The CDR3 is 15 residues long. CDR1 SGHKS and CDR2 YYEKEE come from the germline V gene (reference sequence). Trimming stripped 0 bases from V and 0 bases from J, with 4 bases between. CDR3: CASSLGLSYNSPLHF. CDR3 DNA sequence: TGTGCCAGCAGCTTGGGGCTCTCCTATAATTCACCCCTCCACTTT.